The sequence of this T cell receptor (beta chain) was determined in a study of blood T cell repertoires in COVID-19. For the study at large: T cells, B-cell-depleted T cells, or PBMCs provided the cDNA or gDNA that served as material.

A COVID-19 case was met by exposed participants within 2 weeks before study entry. The authors' processing: For nucleated cells, counts were estimated from reference gene primer amplification. Sequencing was performed with immunoSEQ multiplex PCR; in TCRdb, only in-frame clones are kept and a portion is missing. That table furnishes V, J and clone size, whereas the DNA furnished D and trimming. The sample has 300,000 to 400,000 clones; roughly 90% are singletons. This clone has a single count. This CDR3 contains 14 residues. CDR1 MGHRA and CDR2 YSYEKL come from the germline V gene. Trimming cost V 11 bases and J 5 bases; bases outside gene matches: 11.

Sequencing was performed on PBMCs or T cells enriched from blood (not recorded which). This receptor was identified in a woman in her twenties or thirties who had been exposed to COVID-19. The chain is built from TRBV4-1 and TRBJ2-2, with 7 bases aligning to TRBD1. The CDR3 sequence is CAYKPPTGTGELFF. The DNA of the CDR3 is TGCGCCTATAAGCCCCCGACAGGGACCGGGGAGCTGTTTTTT.